The clone carrying this T cell receptor beta chain was counted once. Profiling relied on immunoSEQ multiplex PCR, and the TCRdb table lists in-frame clones only, not all of them. The sample comprises some 89,000 clones, approximately 94% of which are singletons, and about 2.3% rests with the top ten. This sample is part of a study of T cell changes during pregnancy in multiple sclerosis. There are 16 residues in the CDR3. Germline V gene sequence: CDR1 SGHKS, CDR2 YYEKEE (reference sequence). Trimming pared 3 bases from V and 9 bases from J, leaving 19 bases between. The input for sequencing was peripheral blood, taken in the third trimester of pregnancy. The chain has TRBV5-5 and TRBJ1-6, with D tentatively TRBD1 (6 bases). This clonotype originated in a female donor with multiple sclerosis, enrolled in a pregnancy study. As DNA, the CDR3 is TGTGCCAGCAGCTCACTTCAAGTCGGGGGGCGTTCACCCCTCCACTTT. Translating gives CASSSLQVGGRSPLHF.